These T cell receptor beta chains were read from a single sample in a study of blood T cell repertoires in COVID-19. The table came from immunoSEQ multiplex PCR; TCRdb's copy has only in-frame clones and leaves some out. The table includes around 40,000 clones, 91% detected once. Sample: peripheral blood. Source of these receptors: a woman between 25 and 40 years old in a cohort sampled during active COVID-19. Both conserved end residues are part of each CDR3. The D gene is left open where the match is weak. Rows may omit the clone size; those that give it use once, few, many or a size class.

V,J,size,D,DNA,CDR3
TRBV7-6,TRBJ2-7,.,.,TGTGCCAGCAGCCCGGAGGGGGAGGGTGGGTACGAGCAGTACTTC,CASSPEGEGGYEQYF
TRBV6-5,TRBJ2-7,.,TRBD1,TGTGCCAGCAGTAAGGGGACAGGGGGTGCCTACGAGCAGTACTTC,CASSKGTGGAYEQYF
TRBV5-1,TRBJ2-1,.,TRBD2,TGCGCCAGCAGCTGGGGGAGCGGGAGGTCCAATGAGCAGTTCTTC,CASSWGSGRSNEQFF
TRBV12-1,TRBJ2-7,.,.,TGTGCCAGCAGCTTTCGGACTCTCTACGAGCAGTACTTC,CASSFRTLYEQYF
TRBV11-3,TRBJ1-6,.,.,TGTGCCAGCAGCTTAGGACAGACGGATTCACCCCTCCACTTT,CASSLGQTDSPLHF
TRBV27,TRBJ2-7,few,TRBD1,TGTGCCAGCAGTTTAACTCTCGGGACAGGGGGCCTCGAGCAGTACTTC,CASSLTLGTGGLEQYF
TRBV7-2,TRBJ2-7,.,.,TGTGCCAGCAGCTTAGACAGGTTTGAGCAGTACTTC,CASSLDRFEQYF
TRBV5-4,TRBJ1-1,.,.,TGTGCCAGCAGCTTGGGGGCAGGGGTTGAGGCTTTCTTT,CASSLGAGVEAFF
TRBV6-1,TRBJ2-1,.,TRBD2,TGTGCCAGCAGTGAAGCGAGGGGACTAGCGGGTCAAAGCTCCTACAATGAGCAGTTCTTC,CASSEARGLAGQSSYNEQFF
TRBV13,TRBJ2-7,.,TRBD2,TGTGCCAGCAGTCGAGGACTAGCGGGGGTCTCCTACGAGCAGTACTTC,CASSRGLAGVSYEQYF
TRBV12-1,TRBJ2-3,.,.,TGTGCCAGCAGTTGGACTAGCGGGGATCAATCTAGCACAGATACGCAGTATTTT,CASSWTSGDQSSTDTQYF
TRBV5-4,TRBJ1-2,.,.,TGTGCCAGCAGCTTCTTAAATTCAGGGGTCGGGGGCTACACCTTC,CASSFLNSGVGGYTF
TRBV7-9,TRBJ1-5,.,.,TGTGCCAGCAGCTTCCAGGGAAGCAATCAGCCCCAGCATTTT,CASSFQGSNQPQHF
TRBV19,TRBJ1-1,.,TRBD1,TGTGCCAGTAGCCATCCCAACAGGGGTACTGAAGCTTTCTTT,CASSHPNRGTEAFF
TRBV11-2,TRBJ2-2,.,.,TGTGCCAGCAGCCCCTCCTACGGGGAGCTGTTTTTT,CASSPSYGELFF
TRBV27,TRBJ2-5,.,TRBD1,TGTGCCAGCAGCCTGACAGGGTGGACGACCCAAGAGACCCAGTACTTC,CASSLTGWTTQETQYF
TRBV30,TRBJ2-3,.,.,TGTGCCTGGAGTGTACGTACTCCAGATACGCAGTATTTT,CAWSVRTPDTQYF
TRBV7-9,TRBJ1-5,few,TRBD1,TGTGCCAGCAGCTTGGGGACAGGGGGCAATCAGCCCCAGCATTTT,CASSLGTGGNQPQHF
TRBV24-1,TRBJ2-7,.,.,TGTGCCACGGAGTCCGGGGACTACGAGCAGTACTTC,CATESGDYEQYF
TRBV28,TRBJ2-7,.,TRBD2,TGTGCCAGCAGGAAACTAGCGGGAGGTACACTACGAAGTAATTTAGGGGAGCAGTACTTC,CASRKLAGGTLRSNLGEQYF
TRBV30,TRBJ1-1,.,.,TGTGCCTGGACAGGGTTTAACACTGAAGCTTTCTTT,CAWTGFNTEAFF
TRBV11-3,TRBJ1-2,.,.,TGTGCCAGCAGCCCCGAAGGGCGGGGGGCTAACTATGGCTACACCTTC,CASSPEGRGANYGYTF
TRBV5-1,TRBJ2-2,.,TRBD2,TGCGCCAGCAGCTTGGGAGGGAGGGCCTACACCGGGGAGCTGTTTTTT,CASSLGGRAYTGELFF
TRBV10-3,TRBJ2-1,medium-sized,TRBD2,TGTGCCATCAGTTATAGCGGGAGCGGTGTCTACAATGAGCAGTTCTTC,CAISYSGSGVYNEQFF
TRBV5-5,TRBJ1-2,.,.,TGTGCCAGCAGCTTGGTGACAGCTAACTATGGCTACACCTTC,CASSLVTANYGYTF
TRBV5-1,TRBJ1-1,.,TRBD1,TGCGCCAGTGGGGCTACAGGGGCACTCCGGGGTGAAGCTTTCTTT,CASGATGALRGEAFF
TRBV5-6,TRBJ2-1,.,TRBD1,TGTGCCAGCAGCTTGACCCGCAGGGGGAGAAGTGAGCAGTTCTTC,CASSLTRRGRSEQFF
TRBV7-9,TRBJ2-7,.,.,TGTGCCAGCAGCCGAGAGCAGGGGGGAGCCTACGAGCAGTACTTC,CASSREQGGAYEQYF
TRBV19,TRBJ2-1,.,TRBD2,TGTGCCAGTAGTATTTTTTCCCTGTGGACTAGCGGGAATTACAATGAGCAGTTCTTC,CASSIFSLWTSGNYNEQFF
TRBV6-5,TRBJ1-2,.,TRBD1,TGTGCCAGCTCGGGACAGGGGGCGCCTGGCTACACCTTC,CASSGQGAPGYTF
TRBV3-1/TRBV3-2,TRBJ1-2,medium-sized,.,TGTGCCAGCAGCCCCGCGGCAGCCCAAGCCCTCTATGGCTACACCTTC,CASSPAAAQALYGYTF
TRBV7-9,TRBJ1-1,.,.,TGTGCCAGCAGCCCTAGAGGGGGGGAGAACACTGAAGCTTTCTTT,CASSPRGGENTEAFF
TRBV5-1,TRBJ2-7,.,TRBD2,TGCGCCAGCAGCTTCGGGACTAGCGGCTCCTACGAGCAGTACTTC,CASSFGTSGSYEQYF
TRBV28,TRBJ2-7,.,TRBD1,TGTGCCAGCAGCTTAACAGGGGGCGGAGACGAGCAGTACTTC,CASSLTGGGDEQYF
TRBV15,TRBJ2-7,.,.,TGTGCCACCAGCAGAGGATTCGGGGGTGGGAGCTCCTACGAGCAGTACTTC,CATSRGFGGGSSYEQYF
TRBV3-1/TRBV3-2,TRBJ1-2,.,TRBD1,TGTGCCAGCAGCCCCCTAGGCAATAGACAGGGGGCTGTTGGCTACACCTTC,CASSPLGNRQGAVGYTF
TRBV21-1,TRBJ2-3,.,.,TGTGCCAGCAACGGGTTCCAGTTCACAGATACGCAGTATTTT,CASNGFQFTDTQYF
TRBV25-1,TRBJ2-3,.,.,TGTGCCAGCAGTGTTATCCTGGATACGCAGTATTTT,CASSVILDTQYF
TRBV20-1,TRBJ2-1,.,.,TGCAGTGCTAGTCAGCTCCGGTGGGAGATAGGATACAATGAGCAGTTCTTC,CSASQLRWEIGYNEQFF
TRBV6-5,TRBJ1-1,.,TRBD1,TGTGCCAGCAGGGACAGGGGGCGCGGAAAAACTGAAGCTTTCTTT,CASRDRGRGKTEAFF
TRBV18,TRBJ1-1,.,TRBD1,TGTGCCAGCTCATCACAGGGGGACACTGAAGCTTTCTTT,CASSSQGDTEAFF
TRBV27,TRBJ1-4,.,.,TGTGCCAGCAGTTTATCCAACGGGGGGATTAATGAAAAACTGTTTTTT,CASSLSNGGINEKLFF
TRBV7-3,TRBJ2-1,once,.,TGTGCCAGCAGCTTATCCACTCTTAACGATGAGCAGTTCTTC,CASSLSTLNDEQFF
TRBV6-5,TRBJ2-3,.,.,TGTGCCAGCAAAGAGGGAGACCCCACAGATACGCAGTATTTT,CASKEGDPTDTQYF
TRBV6-5,TRBJ2-7,.,.,TGTGCCAGCAGTTACATGGGAGACGAGCAGTACTTC,CASSYMGDEQYF
TRBV6-5,TRBJ1-2,.,.,TGTGCCAGCAGTTACTCCCCCAGTGCTAACTATGGCTACACCTTC,CASSYSPSANYGYTF
TRBV6-5,TRBJ1-1,.,.,TGTGCCAGCAGTTACTCGAGGTCGGCCGCAAACACTGAAGCTTTCTTT,CASSYSRSAANTEAFF
TRBV6-2/TRBV6-3,TRBJ2-2,few,.,TGTGCCAGCAGTCGGGGACTTTACACCGGGGAGCTGTTTTTT,CASSRGLYTGELFF
TRBV6-1,TRBJ2-1,.,.,TGTGCCAGCAGTGAAGCAAGCTTCCCCGGGAATGAGCAGTTCTTC,CASSEASFPGNEQFF
TRBV30,TRBJ2-1,.,.,TGTGCCTATAGGAAGCAGGCCTACAATGAGCAGTTCTTC,CAYRKQAYNEQFF
TRBV7-9,TRBJ2-7,once,.,TGTGCCAGCAGCTTACGACAGGTCCACTACGAGCAGTACTTC,CASSLRQVHYEQYF
TRBV9,TRBJ2-7,.,TRBD2,TGTGCCAGCAGCGTAGGTAGCGGGAGTTCCTACGAGCAGTACTTC,CASSVGSGSSYEQYF
TRBV7-9,TRBJ2-4,.,.,TGTGCCAGCAGCTTAAAATTAGCGACCAACATTCAGTACTTC,CASSLKLATNIQYF
TRBV24-1,TRBJ2-7,once,TRBD1,TGTGCCACCAGTGACCCGACAGGGACGAGCGAGCAGTACTTC,CATSDPTGTSEQYF
TRBV7-9,TRBJ2-7,.,TRBD2,TGTGCCAGCAGCCCATGGAGGGCGGGAGGGGTAAAGGAGCAGTACTTC,CASSPWRAGGVKEQYF
TRBV6-6,TRBJ1-5,once,.,TGTGCCAGCAGTTACAATCCCAGTCATCAGCCCCAGCATTTT,CASSYNPSHQPQHF
TRBV7-3,TRBJ2-1,.,.,TGTGCCAGCAGCCCCACAGTTGCGAGCTCCTACAATGAGCAGTTCTTC,CASSPTVASSYNEQFF
TRBV7-3,TRBJ2-5,.,TRBD1,TGTGCCAGCAGCTCCGGGACAGGGCGGGAGACCCAGTACTTC,CASSSGTGRETQYF
TRBV14,TRBJ1-6,.,.,TGTGCCAGCAGCCCTACTGGTCAGGGGCCCTATAATTCACCCCTCCACTTT,CASSPTGQGPYNSPLHF
TRBV9,TRBJ2-3,.,.,TGTGCCAGCAGCGTAGTAGGGGACGGGACTTTCACAGATACGCAGTATTTT,CASSVVGDGTFTDTQYF